Presented here are 17 T cell receptor beta chains from one specimen sequenced in a study of cytomegalovirus exposure and HLA in healthy donors. Profiled with immunoSEQ multiplex PCR; TCRdb holds only in-frame clones, not every one. The profile shows about 110,000 clones, around 82% of them singletons. The source material was PBMCs. These receptors were obtained from a woman aged 18-29 years in good health and CMV-seronegative.

The CDR3 is CASSFDRVKFGNTIYF. The CDR3 nucleotides read TGTGCCAGCTCGTTCGACAGGGTAAAATTTGGAAACACCATATATTTT. The chain is built from TRBV18 and TRBJ1-3; 7 bases are shared with TRBD1. Per the germline V gene, CDR1 is KGHSH and CDR2 is LQKENI. CDR3 length: 16 amino acids. J gave up 3 bases and V 6 bases, and 11 bases lay outside the gene matches.

The chain recombines TRBV5-1 with TRBJ2-5; TRBD1 matches at 10 bases. The germline gives CDR1 SGHRS, CDR2 YFSETQ. The CDR3 is 16 residues long. V was clipped by 3 bases and J by 6 bases; unmatched bases: 11. CDR3 residues: CASSSYRDRGEKTQYF. DNA for the CDR3: TGCGCCAGCAGCTCCTACCGGGACAGGGGTGAGAAGACCCAGTACTTC.

This chain connects TRBV13 to TRBJ2-7, with a tentative D call TRBD1 (6 bases). The CDR3 contains 15 residues. From germline, CDR1 is PRHDT and CDR2 FYEKMQ (reference sequence). The V gene lost 0 bases and the J gene lost 2 bases, with 11 bases spanning the gap. This CDR3 reads CASSLGGQPPYEQYF. The CDR3 DNA follows: TGTGCCAGCAGCTTAGGCGGACAGCCCCCCTACGAGCAGTACTTC.

Concerning this clone: At one end the junction does not follow the germline gene, possibly because of a read error. This chain links TRBV25-1 with TRBJ2-5; a weak D match, TRBD1 (6 bases). CDR1 MGHDK and CDR2 SYGVNS come from the germline V gene. This CDR3 comprises 15 residues. CDR3 nucleotide sequence: TGTGCCAGCAGTGACCCCGGGACACTCCAAGAGAACCAGTACTTC. Translated: CASSDPGTLQENQYF. Full variable domain (outside the CDR3, taken from reference TRBV25-1 and TRBJ2-5): EADIYQTPRYLVIGTGKKITLECSQTMGHDKMYWYQQDPGMELHLIHYSYGVNSTEKGDLSSESTVSRIRTEHFPLTLESARPSHTSQYLCASSDPGTLQENQYFGPGTRLLVL.

The chain carries TRBV27 and TRBJ2-7, with a tentative D call TRBD2 (6 bases). Germline CDR1 reads MNHEY; CDR2 reads SMNVEV (reference sequence). The CDR3 consists of 13 residues. Trimming took off 5 bases at V and 9 bases at J, with 17 bases between the two ends. The CDR3 DNA sequence: TGTGCCAGCAGTCGGTGGTCGGGGGAAGGGCAGTACTTC. This sequence encodes CASSRWSGEGQYF.

This clone was found a few times. The CDR3 here is CASSEAGATYEQYF. CDR3 in DNA: TGTGCCAGCAGTGAAGCGGGCGCAACCTACGAGCAGTACTTC. The chain joins TRBV6-1 to TRBJ2-7; D not resolved. In germline, CDR1 is MNHNS, CDR2 SASEGT. Trimming stripped 0 bases from V and 2 bases from J, with 8 bases between. CDR3 length: 14 residues.

The rearrangement uses TRBV7-9 and TRBJ2-7; the D gene is possibly TRBD2 (5 bases). Germline V gene data show CDR1 as SEHNR and CDR2 as FQNEAQ (reference sequence). Trimming left V 6 bases short and J 5 bases short, with 20 bases between. CDR3 length equals 15 residues. Here the CDR3 reads CASSLPPGFLDEQYF. The DNA for the CDR3 is TGTGCCAGCAGTTTACCTCCGGGGTTTTTGGACGAGCAGTACTTC.

This clone turned up a few times. This chain links TRBV7-9 with TRBJ1-2, with 8 bases lining up with TRBD1. The ends lost 3 bases at V and 3 bases at J; junction bases unmatched: 0. The CDR3 runs 13 residues. The germline CDR1 and CDR2 sequences are SEHNR and FQNEAQ (reference sequence). The CDR3 loop is CASSLGQDYGYTF. The CDR3 coding sequence is TGTGCCAGCAGCTTGGGACAGGACTATGGCTACACCTTC.

The chain is built from TRBV30 and TRBJ2-3; D is possibly TRBD1 (5 bases). The CDR3 has 13 residues. From germline, CDR1 is GTSNPN and CDR2 SVGIG (reference sequence). With 3 bases removed from V and 0 bases from J, the gap between germline ends came to 7 bases. Here the CDR3 DNA reads TGTGCCTGGAGACAGGCGAGCACAGATACGCAGTATTTT. Amino acid sequence: CAWRQASTDTQYF.

V usage is TRBV6-1 and J usage is TRBJ2-3, with D possibly matching TRBD1 (5 bases). Trimming pared 6 bases from V and 8 bases from J, leaving 12 bases between. CDR1 is MNHNS and CDR2 is SASEGT in the germline V gene. There are 12 residues in the CDR3. The CDR3 DNA is TGTGCCAGCAGGGGTCCTCAGGGTACGCAGTATTTT. It translates to CASRGPQGTQYF.

The gene calls are TRBV19 and TRBJ1-1, with 8 bases that match TRBD1. V trimming: 6 bases; J trimming: 4 bases; junction bases outside the gene matches: 4. CDR3 length: 13 amino acids. CDR1 and CDR2 from the germline V gene are LNHDA and SQIVND (reference sequence). The CDR3 DNA sequence: TGTGCCAGTAGCAGGGGGCGCGGCACTGAAGCTTTCTTT. Translation gives CASSRGRGTEAFF.

This chain links TRBV19 with TRBJ1-1; TRBD1 might be the D (5 bases). Germline V CDR1 and CDR2: LNHDA, SQIVND (reference sequence). This CDR3 has 16 amino acids. Deletions cut 6 bases from V and 1 base from J, with 18 bases between. Here the CDR3 reads CASRGGPNSGNTEAFF. The CDR3 region has the DNA TGTGCCAGTAGGGGGGGTCCTAACAGCGGGAACACTGAAGCTTTCTTT.

This chain joins TRBV7-9 and TRBJ2-3; 7 bases are a match to TRBD2. J lost 10 bases, V lost 1 base, and 5 bases had no gene match. Germline assignment: CDR1 SEHNR and CDR2 FQNEAQ (reference sequence). The CDR3 spans 13 residues. The CDR3 sequence: CASSLEIRGAQYF. The CDR3 DNA sequence: TGTGCCAGCAGCTTAGAAATACGGGGGGCGCAGTATTTT.

The chain links TRBV25-1 to TRBJ1-3, with TRBD1 identical over 7 bases. Germline V gene data show CDR1 as MGHDK and CDR2 as SYGVNS. There are 17 residues in the CDR3. V was pared by 3 bases and J by 0 bases, with 8 bases of the junction left unmatched. The CDR3 reads CASSDSTGRSSGNTIYF. The CDR3 DNA reads as TGTGCCAGCAGTGACTCGACAGGGCGCAGCTCTGGAAACACCATATATTTT.

J is TRBJ1-1 and V is TRBV2; possible D gene TRBD1, 6 bases. Germline CDR1 reads SNHLY; CDR2 reads FYNNEI. CDR3 length equals 12 residues. Trimming stripped 6 bases from V and 4 bases from J, with 9 bases between. CDR3 nucleotide sequence: TGTGCCAGCAGCCCCAGGGGCACTGAAGCTTTCTTT. This gives the protein CASSPRGTEAFF.

The rearrangement uses TRBV5-1 and TRBJ2-5, with a weak D call TRBD1 (5 bases). The V end lost 7 bases, the J end lost 2 bases, and 12 bases lay between the germline ends. CDR3 length equals 13 residues. Germline-derived CDR1 and CDR2 are SGHRS and YFSETQ. This CDR3 is CASGIQEQETQYF. DNA for the CDR3: TGCGCCAGCGGGATACAGGAGCAAGAGACCCAGTACTTC. The full variable domain, in which reference TRBV5-1 and TRBJ2-5 provide the parts outside the CDR3, is KAGVTQTPRYLIKTRGQQVTLSCSPISGHRSVSWYQQTPGQGLQFLFEYFSETQRNKGNFPGRFSGRQFSNSRSEMNVSTLELGDSALYLCASGIQEQETQYFGPGTRLLVL.

The rearrangement links TRBV27 to TRBJ1-1; D perhaps matches TRBD1 (5 bases). V gave up 0 bases and J gave up 11 bases, with 16 bases separating them. The CDR3 consists of 14 residues. Germline assignment: CDR1 MNHEY and CDR2 SMNVEV (reference sequence). CDR3 sequence (DNA): TGTGCCAGCAGTTTATCGGGGGGGACGGCCCGTGCTTTCTTT. Its protein product is CASSLSGGTARAFF.